The sequence of this TCR beta chain was determined in a study of spatial heterogeneity in lung cancer. One entry per CDR3 protein results from TCRdb running MiXCR on the 5' RACE reads. The sample carries several thousand distinct CDR3 sequences, about a sixth recorded once. The sample's time point: sample taken at primary tumor resection. The input material, whole RNA from tumor, nontumor lung or frozen PBMC, was sequenced unsorted. This CDR3 comprises 15 residues. Germline lookup yields CDR1 KGHDR and CDR2 SFDVKD. The V and J ends lost 2 bases and 6 bases respectively, with 13 bases between them. This clonotype was counted at least ten times.

The chain joins TRBV24-1 to TRBJ1-5; D is perhaps TRBD1 (6 bases). The specimen comprised normal lung tissue next to the tumor, sampled at surgery. This clonotype originated in a male donor with early-stage non-small cell lung cancer. CDR3 sequence: CATSDSMTGAQPQHF. The CDR3 bases are TGTGCCACCAGTGATTCTATGACAGGAGCTCAGCCCCAGCATTTT.